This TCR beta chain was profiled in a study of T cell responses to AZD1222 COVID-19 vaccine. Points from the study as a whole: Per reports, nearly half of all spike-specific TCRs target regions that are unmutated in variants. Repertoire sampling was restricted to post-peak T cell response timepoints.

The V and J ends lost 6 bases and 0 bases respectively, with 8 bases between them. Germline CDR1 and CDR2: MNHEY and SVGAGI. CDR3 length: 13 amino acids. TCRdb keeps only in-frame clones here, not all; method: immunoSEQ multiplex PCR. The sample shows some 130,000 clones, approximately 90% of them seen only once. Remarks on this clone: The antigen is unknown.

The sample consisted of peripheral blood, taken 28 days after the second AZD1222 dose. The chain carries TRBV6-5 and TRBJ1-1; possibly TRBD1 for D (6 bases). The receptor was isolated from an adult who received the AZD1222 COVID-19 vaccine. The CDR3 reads CASRDRLNTEAFF. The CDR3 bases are TGTGCCAGCAGGGACAGATTGAACACTGAAGCTTTCTTT.